This T cell receptor (beta chain) was documented in a study of Graves' ophthalmopathy and Graves' hyperthyroidism. This clonotype occurred many times. The sequenced template was RNA, covering the TCR beta CDR3 region. First-round RT-PCR relied on HTBI primers, and a second-round multiplex PCR came next. Each CDR3 protein gets one entry after TCRdb re-called the multiplex PCR reads with MiXCR. The table shows around 1,200,000 distinct CDR3 sequences, with about 40% occurring only once. This TCR came from an adult man with Graves' hyperthyroidism. What was sequenced was peripheral blood or thyroid tissue (not recorded which).

CDR3 residues: CASGQSRDSGANVLTF. CDR3 DNA: TGTGCCAGCGGACAGTCTCGGGACTCTGGGGCCAACGTCCTGACTTTC. The gene calls are TRBV2 and TRBJ2-6; perhaps TRBD1 as D (6 bases). Germline values: CDR1 SNHLY, CDR2 FYNNEI. The CDR3 sequence is 16 residues long. Trimming left V 8 bases short and J 0 bases short, with 14 bases between.